This TCR beta chain appears in the sequencing data of a study of T cells in Graves' hyperthyroidism and ophthalmopathy. Across the study: Once the initial diagnosis was made, peripheral blood was obtained before any treatment.

CDR1 is MNHEY and CDR2 is SVGAGI in the germline V gene. CDR3 length equals 15 residues. RNA transcripts yielded amplified TCR beta CDR3 regions. The TCR CDR3 was amplified in a first-round RT-PCR using the HTBI primer set. TCRdb re-called the multiplex PCR reads through MiXCR, storing one row per CDR3 protein. Here the sample spans 470,000 or so distinct CDR3 sequences, less than 25% being singletons. A remark on this clonotype: This may stem from a read error, because a much larger clone lies one nucleotide away.

The sequence derives from a man aged 18 to 29 with Graves' hyperthyroidism. The chain combines TRBV6-5 with TRBJ1-5; TRBD1 aligns across 9 bases. Sequencing was performed on blood. The CDR3 nucleotides are TGTGCCTGCAGTTACGGCCAACAGGGGGCTCAGCCCCAGCATTTT. Translated: CACSYGQQGAQPQHF.